Listed here is a single TCR beta chain. Its antigen is currently unknown. This record belongs to a study of OX40 agonist ivuxolimab in advanced cancers. Study details: Patients were given ivuxolimab, an antibody that agonizes OX40 (CD134). Administration of intravenous ivuxolimab to patients occurred every 2 weeks at 0.01 to 10 mg/kg. Therapy given before enrollment (anti-PD-1, anti-PD-L1 or anti-CTLA-4) was allowed, and 40% had some.

Profiled with immunoSEQ multiplex PCR; TCRdb holds only in-frame clones, not every one. The table includes some 100,000 clones, around 90% detected once. Whole-study findings and limits: Clones of CD4+ and CD8+ blood T cells grew by week 6 at doses of 0.1 to 3.0 mg/kg.

The V and J ends lost 1 base and 4 bases respectively, with 7 bases between them. The CDR3 sequence is 14 residues long. CDR1 is SGHTA, CDR2 FQGNSA, per germline. This specimen consisted of CD4+ or CD8+ T cells sorted from blood, obtained in a trial of the OX40 agonist ivuxolimab. The clonotype originates from an adult with an advanced solid tumor such as melanoma, head and neck, liver or kidney cancer. The V call is TRBV7-2, the J call TRBJ2-2, with unresolved D. CDR3 coding DNA: TGTGCCAGCAGCTTAGAGACAAGCACCGGGGAGCTGTTTTTT. Protein sequence: CASSLETSTGELFF. The whole variable domain, filled in from reference TRBV7-2 and TRBJ2-2, reads GAGVSQSPSNKVTEKGKDVELRCDPISGHTALYWYRQSLGQGLEFLIYFQGNSAPDKSGLPSDRFSAERTGGSVSTLTIQRTQQEDSAVYLCASSLETSTGELFFGEGSRLTVL.